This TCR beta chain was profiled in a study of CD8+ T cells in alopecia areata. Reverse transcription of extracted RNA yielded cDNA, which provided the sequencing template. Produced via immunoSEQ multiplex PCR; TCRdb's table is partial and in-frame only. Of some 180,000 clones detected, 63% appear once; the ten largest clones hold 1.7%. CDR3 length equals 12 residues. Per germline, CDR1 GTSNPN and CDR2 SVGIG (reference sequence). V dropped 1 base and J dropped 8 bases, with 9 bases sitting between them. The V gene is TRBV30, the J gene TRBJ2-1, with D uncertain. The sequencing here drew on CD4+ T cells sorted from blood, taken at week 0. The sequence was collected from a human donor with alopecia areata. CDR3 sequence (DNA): TGTGCCTGGAGTGCCCTGGTGTATGAGCAGTTCTTC. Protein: CAWSALVYEQFF.